One sample yielded the 22 T cell receptor beta chains listed below, sequenced in a study of tumor-infiltrating lymphocytes in primary liver carcinoma. TCR beta cDNA was prepared out of approximately 470 ng total RNA by means of a constant-region primer. Sequencing libraries for TCR beta derived from three nested multiplex PCR rounds that used slightly modified ARM-PCR. TRBV1-TRBV30 forward primers paired with a C-beta reverse primer drove the first two PCR rounds, around 10 cycles each. MiXCR was run by TCRdb on the multiplex PCR reads, yielding one entry per CDR3 protein. The repertoire holds approximately 300,000 distinct CDR3 sequences, with 65% as singletons. Germline DNA was extracted alongside blood RNA, which was obtained from unsorted whole blood. What was sequenced was peripheral blood. Receptors were obtained from a man aged 35-49 years with primary liver carcinoma and hepatitis B virus infection.

In the case of this clonotype: This may arise from a read error, as a much more abundant clone is one base away. The chain's CDR3 is CSVEGQTEASF. DNA of the CDR3: TGCAGCGTTGAGGGGCAGACTGAAGCTTCCTTT. The gene calls are TRBV29-1 and TRBJ1-1, with D possibly TRBD1 on 5 matching bases. Germline CDR1 SQVTM, CDR2 ANQGSEA. The CDR3 consists of 11 residues. Full variable domain (rest looked up from reference TRBV29-1 and TRBJ1-1): SAVISQKPSRDICQRGTSLTIQCQVDSQVTMMFWYRQQPGQSLTLIATANQGSEATYESGFVIDKFPISRPNLTFSTLTVSNMSPEDSSIYLCSVEGQTEASFGQGTRLTVV.

The genes are TRBV6-2 or TRBV6-3 and TRBJ2-1; 8 positions match TRBD2. Germline V CDR1 and CDR2: MNHEY, SVGEGT. The V gene end was trimmed by 8 bases and the J gene end by 9 bases; junction bases not matched to a gene: 9. This CDR3 has 13 residues. CDR3 sequence reads: CASGISGIGEQFF. The CDR3 DNA sequence: TGTGCCAGCGGGATTAGCGGGATCGGTGAGCAGTTCTTC.

This clonotype has ten or more counts. The V gene is TRBV6-1, the J gene TRBJ2-5, with a weak D call TRBD1 (6 bases). V was shortened by 7 bases and J by 4 bases, with 19 bases between the two germline ends. This CDR3 spans 15 amino acids. CDR1 and CDR2 (germline): MNHNS, SASEGT. The CDR3 reads CASIPDRPRRETQYF. The CDR3 DNA reads as TGTGCCAGCATTCCCGACAGGCCTCGGAGAGAGACCCAGTACTTC.

About this clonotype: The CDR3 end shows no conserved phenylalanine or tryptophan, and so a read error is likely. This chain joins TRBV11-2 and TRBJ1-5; no clear D. CDR3 length: 16 amino acids. V lost 7 bases and J 4 bases, leaving 20 bases between the germline ends. CDR1 SGHAT and CDR2 FQNNGV come from the germline V gene. CDR3 DNA sequence: TGTGCCAGCAACCGGGGAGGTACGGGTTGGAATCAGCCCCAGCATTTG. Amino acids: CASNRGGTGWNQPQHL.

On this clonotype itself: A much bigger clone sits one base away, suggesting this may be a read error. The chain uses TRBV12-3 or TRBV12-4 and TRBJ2-7; 8 positions agree with TRBD2. The CDR3 totals 13 residues. This CDR3 reads CDSSRAGAGEQYF. The DNA of the CDR3 is TGTGACAGCAGCAGAGCGGGAGCGGGTGAGCAGTACTTC.

Worth noting for this clonotype: This clone may be a read error of a much larger clone one base away. The V call is TRBV6-2 or TRBV6-3, the J call TRBJ1-2; possible D gene TRBD1, 5 bases. V was trimmed by 2 bases and J by 7 bases, leaving 20 bases between them. This CDR3 is built from 16 residues. Germline loops: CDR1 MNHEY, CDR2 SVGEGT. CDR3 sequence: CASSYPQGGPELGYTF. As DNA, the CDR3 is TGTGCCAGCAGTTACCCCCAGGGAGGACCCGAGCTTGGCTACACCTTC.

To note about this clonotype: This may come from a read error, since a much larger clone is one base off. The chain links TRBV30 to TRBJ2-7; TRBD2 agrees at 13 bases. The CDR3 consists of 16 residues. Germline CDR1 reads GTSNPN; CDR2 reads SVGIG (reference sequence). The CDR3 is CARSPGLAGTIGQQYF. The DNA for the CDR3 is TGTGCCCGGAGCCCGGGACTAGCGGGAACGATAGGTCAGCAGTACTTC.

This clonotype was recorded only once. An end of the junction does not agree with germline; a read error may underlie this. The chain combines TRBV6-1 with TRBJ2-4; possibly TRBD2 for D (6 bases). Germline-derived CDR1 and CDR2 are MNHNS and SASEGT. The CDR3 spans 14 residues. The CDR3: CASSARGTQNIQYF. The DNA of the CDR3 is TGTGCTAGCAGTGCACGGGGGACGCAAAACATTCAGTACTTC.

In regard to this clonotype: With a much larger clone just one base away, this may be a read error. V is TRBV29-1 and J is TRBJ1-4; D gene ambiguous. The CDR3 covers 12 residues. Germline V gene sequence: CDR1 SQVTM, CDR2 ANQGSEA. This CDR3 reads CITRDLGGKLFF. The CDR3 DNA follows: TGCATCACTCGCGATCTGGGCGGAAAACTGTTTTTT.

On this clonotype itself: With a much larger clone just one base away, this may be a read error. V and J are TRBV12-3 or TRBV12-4 and TRBJ2-1, with 7 bases identical to TRBD1. With V trimmed by 1 base and J by 3 bases, 3 bases remained unmatched. The CDR3 loop spans 15 amino acids. CDR3 residues: CASSLGQGNYNEQFF. The DNA for the CDR3 is TGTGCCAGCAGTTTAGGACAGGGAAACTACAATGAGCAGTTCTTC.

This chain connects TRBV10-3 to TRBJ1-3; D ambiguous. V was cut by 3 bases and J by 0 bases, with 6 bases left in between. Germline V lookup: CDR1 ENHRY, CDR2 SYGVKD. The CDR3 sequence is 14 residues long. CDR3 in amino acids: CAISESISGNTIYF. DNA of the CDR3: TGTGCCATCAGTGAATCTATCTCTGGAAACACCATATATTTT.

As for this clonotype: The missing conserved phenylalanine or tryptophan at the end of this CDR3 makes a read error likely. The rearrangement uses TRBV6-5 and TRBJ2-3; 11 bases are shared with TRBD2. Germline V gives CDR1 MNHEY, CDR2 SVGAGI. This CDR3 contains 17 residues. With 2 bases clipped from V and 4 bases from J, the junction kept 8 bases outside the gene matches. This chain's CDR3 is CASSYLTSGRGADTQYL. The CDR3 bases are TGTGCCAGCAGTTACCTTACTAGCGGGAGAGGAGCAGATACGCAGTATCTT.

The J gene is TRBJ1-4, the V gene TRBV11-2; the D is unclear. This CDR3 is built from 14 residues. V dropped 6 bases and J dropped 2 bases, with 10 bases sitting between them. The V gene's germline CDR1 is SGHAT and CDR2 FQNNGV. The CDR3 DNA sequence: TGTGCCAGCAGTTACGGATGGACTAATGAAAAACTGTTTTTT. Protein: CASSYGWTNEKLFF.

J is TRBJ1-1 and V is TRBV5-5; D may be TRBD1 (6 bases). The CDR3 is 14 residues long. The V end was cut by 6 bases, the J end by 4 bases, with 16 bases between. Germline CDR1 and CDR2: SGHKS and YYEKEE (reference sequence). The CDR3 DNA reads TGTGCCAGCAACCACAGGGAAGGGAGCACTGAAGCTTTCTTT. Encoded protein: CASNHREGSTEAFF.

The chain uses TRBV5-1 and TRBJ2-7; the D is unclear. This CDR3 has 13 residues. Germline values: CDR1 SGHRS, CDR2 YFSETQ. V lost 4 bases and J 2 bases, leaving 10 bases between the germline ends. This CDR3 is CASSLPTTYEQYF. The CDR3 DNA reads as TGCGCCAGCAGCCTACCGACCACCTACGAGCAGTACTTC.

J is TRBJ2-3 and V is TRBV11-1, with D hard to call. The CDR3 totals 14 residues. V was shortened by 2 bases and J by 5 bases, with 11 bases between the two germline ends. Germline V gene lookup returns CDR1 SGHAT and CDR2 FQDESV (reference sequence). DNA of the CDR3: TGTGCCAGCAGCTTAATCCAACGCATAGATACGCAGTATTTT. As protein: CASSLIQRIDTQYF.

Worth noting for this clonotype: Possible read error: a much larger clone is one base away. The V and J genes are TRBV6-1 and TRBJ2-5, with D possibly matching TRBD1 (6 bases). There are 14 residues in the CDR3. Germline V CDR1 and CDR2: MNHNS, SASEGT. The CDR3 sequence is CASTPAGDQETQCF. The CDR3 coding sequence is TGTGCCAGCACTCCCGCAGGGGACCAAGAGACCCAGTGCTTC.

Concerning this clonotype: Since the CDR3 does not end with the conserved phenylalanine or tryptophan, this likely comes from a read error. This chain links TRBV4-1 with TRBJ2-5; no clear D gene. Trimming stripped 2 bases from V and 7 bases from J, with 8 bases between. This CDR3 contains 12 residues. Germline V gene data show CDR1 as MGHRA and CDR2 as YSYEKL. This CDR3 reads CASSQWAGTQYL. The CDR3 bases are TGCGCCAGCAGCCAATGGGCCGGGACCCAGTACCTC.

This clonotype was observed a few times. An end of the junction differs from the germline gene, which may be a read error. V usage is TRBV6-1 and J usage is TRBJ2-3, with 12 positions matching TRBD2. CDR3 size: 16 residues. CDR1 MNHNS and CDR2 SASEGT come from the germline V gene. The CDR3 spells CASSTQGLAGTDTRYF. The DNA of the CDR3 is TGTGCCAGCAGTACCCAGGGACTAGCGGGTACAGATACGCGGTATTTT.

This clonotype appeared many times. J is TRBJ2-5 and V is TRBV11-1, with TRBD1 matching over 9 bases. Germline V gene sequence: CDR1 SGHAT, CDR2 FQDESV (reference sequence). V lost 4 bases, J lost 2 bases, and 8 bases stayed unmatched. The CDR3 is made up of 16 amino acids. DNA for the CDR3: TGTGCCAGCAGCTCCGGGACAGGGCTGGGGCAAGAGACCCAGTACTTC. As protein: CASSSGTGLGQETQYF.

The chain links TRBV11-2 to TRBJ1-1, with D hard to call. The CDR3 covers 15 residues. Germline-derived CDR1 and CDR2 are SGHAT and FQNNGV. The V and J ends lost 0 bases and 3 bases respectively, with 11 bases between them. In nucleotides, the CDR3 is TGTGCCAGCAGCTTAGATGGGAGGATGGACACTGAAGCTTTCTTT. Protein product: CASSLDGRMDTEAFF.

In the case of this clonotype: One end of the junction fails to match germline, which may point to a read error. This CDR3 reads CASSYMTGYTRELFF. The CDR3 DNA follows: TGTGCCAGCAGTTACATGACAGGCTACACCAGGGAGCTGTTTTTT. This chain links TRBV6-5 with TRBJ2-2, with a weak D call TRBD1 (6 bases). There are 15 residues in the CDR3. CDR1 is MNHEY, CDR2 SVGAGI, per germline.